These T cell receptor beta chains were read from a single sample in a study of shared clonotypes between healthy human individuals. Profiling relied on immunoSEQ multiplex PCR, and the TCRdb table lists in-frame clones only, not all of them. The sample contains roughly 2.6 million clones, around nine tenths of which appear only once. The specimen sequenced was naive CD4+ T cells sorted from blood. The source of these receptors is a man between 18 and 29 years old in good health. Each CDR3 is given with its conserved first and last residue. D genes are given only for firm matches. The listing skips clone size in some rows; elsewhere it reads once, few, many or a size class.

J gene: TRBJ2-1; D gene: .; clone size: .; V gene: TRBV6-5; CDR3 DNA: TGTGCCTCCTTTAACACCTACAATGAGCAGTTCTTC; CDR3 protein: CASFNTYNEQFF
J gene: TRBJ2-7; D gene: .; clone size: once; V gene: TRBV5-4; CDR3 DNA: TGTGCCAGCAGCTTGGCCCCGGACTCCTACGAGCAGTACTTC; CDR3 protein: CASSLAPDSYEQYF
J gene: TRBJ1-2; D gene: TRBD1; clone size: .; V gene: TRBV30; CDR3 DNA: TGTGCCTGGAGTGTATTGTCTCAGGGGGGAGGCTACACCTTC; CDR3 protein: CAWSVLSQGGGYTF
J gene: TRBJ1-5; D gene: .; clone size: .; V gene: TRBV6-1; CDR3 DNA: TGTGCCAGCAGTGAAGCGCTTCGCTCGTTGGGCCAGCCCCAGCATTTT; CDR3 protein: CASSEALRSLGQPQHF
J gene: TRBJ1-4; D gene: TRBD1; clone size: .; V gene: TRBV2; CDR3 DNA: TGTGCCAGCAGTGAAGCCACCAGGGGGCTCGGAAAACTGTTTTTT; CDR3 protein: CASSEATRGLGKLFF
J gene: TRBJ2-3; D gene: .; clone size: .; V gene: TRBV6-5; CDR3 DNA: TGTGCCAGCAGTTACTCGTCCGTTAGCACAGATACGCAGTATTTT; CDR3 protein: CASSYSSVSTDTQYF
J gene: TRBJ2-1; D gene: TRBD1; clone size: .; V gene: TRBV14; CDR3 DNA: TGTGCCAGCACTCGGGGACAGACCTACAATGAGCAGTTCTTC; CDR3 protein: CASTRGQTYNEQFF
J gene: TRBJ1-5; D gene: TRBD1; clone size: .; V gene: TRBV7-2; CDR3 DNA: TGTGCCAGCAGCCAGTGGGACAGGGGGTTGGATCAGCCCCAGCATTTT; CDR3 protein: CASSQWDRGLDQPQHF
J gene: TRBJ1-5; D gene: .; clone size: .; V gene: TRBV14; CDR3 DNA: TGTGCCAGCAGCCAAGCCCCTTCGGGCCAGCCCCAGCATTTT; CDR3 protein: CASSQAPSGQPQHF
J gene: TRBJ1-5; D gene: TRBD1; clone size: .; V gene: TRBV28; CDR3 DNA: TGTGCCAGCAGAGGACAGGGGGGTTCAAGCAATCAGCCCCAGCATTTT; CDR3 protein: CASRGQGGSSNQPQHF
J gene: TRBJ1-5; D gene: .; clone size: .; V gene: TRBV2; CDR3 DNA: TGTGCCAGCAGTTCGGACAGCCTTAGCAATCAGCCCCAGCATTTT; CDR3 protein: CASSSDSLSNQPQHF
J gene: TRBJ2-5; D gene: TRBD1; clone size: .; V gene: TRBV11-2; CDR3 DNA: TGTGCCAGCAGCCCCACAGGGGGCAAGGAGCAAGAGACCCAGTACTTC; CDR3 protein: CASSPTGGKEQETQYF
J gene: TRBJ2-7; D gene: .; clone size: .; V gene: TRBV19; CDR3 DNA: TGTGCCAGGAGACCGAGAGGGGGGTCCCCCTACGAGCAGTACTTC; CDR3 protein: CARRPRGGSPYEQYF
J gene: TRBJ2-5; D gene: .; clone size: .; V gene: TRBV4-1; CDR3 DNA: TGCGCCAGCAGCCAAGACACCAGGGGTCCTACCCAGTACTTC; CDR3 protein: CASSQDTRGPTQYF
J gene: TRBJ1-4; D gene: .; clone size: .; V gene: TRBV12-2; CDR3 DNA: TGTGCAAGTCGCTTAGACTCCCCTCTTGCAACTAATGAAAAACTGTTTTTT; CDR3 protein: CASRLDSPLATNEKLFF
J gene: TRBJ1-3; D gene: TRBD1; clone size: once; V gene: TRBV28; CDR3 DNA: TGTGCCAGCAGTTTAGCTAGGACGAGCAGGGGGTTCTCTGGAAACACCATATATTTT; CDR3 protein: CASSLARTSRGFSGNTIYF
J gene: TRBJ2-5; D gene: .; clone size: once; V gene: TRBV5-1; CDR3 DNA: TGCGCCACTCGGAGGCAGGAAGGGTCCGAGACCCAGTACTTC; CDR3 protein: CATRRQEGSETQYF
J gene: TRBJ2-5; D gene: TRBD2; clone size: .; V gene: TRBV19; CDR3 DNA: TGTGCCACCTCCGGACTAGCGGGAGGGTTAAAAGAGACCCAGTACTTC; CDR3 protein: CATSGLAGGLKETQYF
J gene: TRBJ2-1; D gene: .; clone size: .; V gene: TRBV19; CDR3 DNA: TGTGCCAGTAGTATAAATGGGAAAGGGGCGACGGGAAATGAGCAGTTCTTC; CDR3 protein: CASSINGKGATGNEQFF
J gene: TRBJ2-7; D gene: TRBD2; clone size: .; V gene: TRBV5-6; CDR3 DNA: TGTGCCAGCAGCTCTAGCGGGAGCTCCTACGAGCAGTACTTC; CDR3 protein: CASSSSGSSYEQYF
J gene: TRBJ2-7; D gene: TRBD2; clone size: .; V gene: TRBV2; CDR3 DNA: TGTGCCAGCAGTGAAGGGCTAGCGGGATACAGCGAGCAGTACTTC; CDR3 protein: CASSEGLAGYSEQYF
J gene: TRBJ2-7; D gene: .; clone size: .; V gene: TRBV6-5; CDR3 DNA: TGTGCCAGCAGGCCCGGGGGGACAAAGCGCGAGCAGTACTTC; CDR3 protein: CASRPGGTKREQYF
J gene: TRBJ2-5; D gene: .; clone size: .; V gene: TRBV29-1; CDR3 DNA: TGCAGCGTTGAGTTGAGCGGAACCCAGTACTTC; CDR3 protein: CSVELSGTQYF
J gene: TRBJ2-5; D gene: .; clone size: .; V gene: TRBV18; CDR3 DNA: TGTGCCAGCTCACCAGGCAACCTAGGGGAGACCCAGTACTTC; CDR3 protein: CASSPGNLGETQYF
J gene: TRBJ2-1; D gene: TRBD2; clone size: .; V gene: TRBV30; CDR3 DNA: TGTGCCTGGGGCCTAGCGGGAGGGTACAATGAGCAGTTCTTC; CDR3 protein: CAWGLAGGYNEQFF
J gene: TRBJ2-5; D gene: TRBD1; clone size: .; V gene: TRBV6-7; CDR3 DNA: TGTGCCAGCAGTTACTTGAAACGGGACAGGGTTACAGAGACCCAGTACTTC; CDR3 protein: CASSYLKRDRVTETQYF
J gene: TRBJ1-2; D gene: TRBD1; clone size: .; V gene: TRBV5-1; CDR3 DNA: TGCGCCAGCAGCTTGGGACAGGGGGGTGGCTACACCTTC; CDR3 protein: CASSLGQGGGYTF
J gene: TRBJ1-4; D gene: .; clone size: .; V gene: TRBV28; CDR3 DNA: TGTGCCAGCAGTTTTGGAATAATGAAAAAACTGTTTTTT; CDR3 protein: CASSFGIMKKLFF
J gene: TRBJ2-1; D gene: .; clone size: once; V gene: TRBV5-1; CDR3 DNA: TGCGCCAGCAGCGTAACAGCTTCCTCCTACAATGAGCAGTTCTTC; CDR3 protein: CASSVTASSYNEQFF
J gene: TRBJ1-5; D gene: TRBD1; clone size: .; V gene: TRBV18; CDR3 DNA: TGTGCCAGCTCACTCCAGGGGGGTAATCAGCCCCAGCATTTT; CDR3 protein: CASSLQGGNQPQHF
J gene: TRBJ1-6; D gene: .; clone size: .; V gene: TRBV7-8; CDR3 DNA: TGTGCCAGCAGCGAGGTGGATAATTCACCCCTCCACTTT; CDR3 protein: CASSEVDNSPLHF
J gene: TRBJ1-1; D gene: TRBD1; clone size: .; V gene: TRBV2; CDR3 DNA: TGTGCCAGCAGTGCTCCGGGACAGGGGCAGACTGAAGCTTTCTTT; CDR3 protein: CASSAPGQGQTEAFF
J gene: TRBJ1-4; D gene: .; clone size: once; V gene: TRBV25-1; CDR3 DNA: TGTGCCAGCAGTTCCTATTTTAGGGGCCCTAATGAAAAACTGTTTTTT; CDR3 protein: CASSSYFRGPNEKLFF
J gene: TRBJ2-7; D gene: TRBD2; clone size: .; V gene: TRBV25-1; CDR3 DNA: TGTGCCAGCAGTGAATATGGGGTTGGGCTAGCGGGAGAGCAGTACTTC; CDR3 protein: CASSEYGVGLAGEQYF
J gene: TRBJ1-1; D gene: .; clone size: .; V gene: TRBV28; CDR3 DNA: TGTGCCAGCAGCGATTGGCCTGAAGCTTTCTTT; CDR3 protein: CASSDWPEAFF
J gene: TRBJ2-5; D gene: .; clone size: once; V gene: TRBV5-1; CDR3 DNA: TGCGCCAGTTCCGGGCAGGGTTCGGAGACCCAGTACTTC; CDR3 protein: CASSGQGSETQYF
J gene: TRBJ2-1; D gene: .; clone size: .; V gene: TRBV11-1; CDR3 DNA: TGTGCCAGCAGCCCCCGCGGCCAGCATGAGCAGTTCTTC; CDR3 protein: CASSPRGQHEQFF
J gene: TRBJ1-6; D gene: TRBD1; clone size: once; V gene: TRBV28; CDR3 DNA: TGTGCCAGCGCTGAGGGGACAGGGGGCCCGCGTGCCTATAATTCACCCCTCCACTTT; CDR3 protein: CASAEGTGGPRAYNSPLHF
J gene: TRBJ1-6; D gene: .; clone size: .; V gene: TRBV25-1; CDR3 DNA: TGTGCCAGCAGTGACATATTCGGGTTACCCCTCCACTTT; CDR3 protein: CASSDIFGLPLHF
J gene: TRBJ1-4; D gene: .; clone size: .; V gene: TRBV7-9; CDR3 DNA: TGTGCCAGCAGCTTTGGGGGAGGAAATAATGAAAAACTGTTTTTT; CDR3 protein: CASSFGGGNNEKLFF
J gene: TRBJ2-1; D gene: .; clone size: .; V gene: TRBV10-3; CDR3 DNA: TGTGCCATCAGTGAATATGATGAGCAGTTCTTC; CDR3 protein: CAISEYDEQFF
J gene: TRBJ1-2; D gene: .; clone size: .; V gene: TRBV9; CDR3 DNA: TGTGCCAGCAGCGTAGACATAGGGAACTATGGCTACACCTTC; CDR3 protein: CASSVDIGNYGYTF
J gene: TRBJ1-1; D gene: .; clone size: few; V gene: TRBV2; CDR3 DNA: TGTGCCAGCAGTGACAAGGCGGCGGGCGACACTGAAGCTTTCTTT; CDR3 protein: CASSDKAAGDTEAFF
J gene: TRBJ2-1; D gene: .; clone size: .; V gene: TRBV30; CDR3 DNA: TGTGCCTGGAATAAAGGGCGGGCAAACTCCTACAATGAGCAGTTCTTC; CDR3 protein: CAWNKGRANSYNEQFF
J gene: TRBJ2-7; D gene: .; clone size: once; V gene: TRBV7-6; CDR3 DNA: TGTGCCAGCAGCTTTGGGACTGGGGAAACCTACGAGCAGTACTTC; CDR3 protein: CASSFGTGETYEQYF
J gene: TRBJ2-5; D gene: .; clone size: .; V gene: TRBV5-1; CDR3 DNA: TGCGCCAGCAGCGCCTCGGGACTCCCCTCGCAGACCCAGTACTTC; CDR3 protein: CASSASGLPSQTQYF
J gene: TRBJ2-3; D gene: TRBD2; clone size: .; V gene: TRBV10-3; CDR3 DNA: TGTGCCATCAGTCCCCCTGGGGGGGTCGGCACAGATACGCAGTATTTT; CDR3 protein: CAISPPGGVGTDTQYF
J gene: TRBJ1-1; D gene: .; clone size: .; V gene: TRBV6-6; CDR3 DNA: TGTGCCAGCAGTTACTCGCACAAAAAAGGCAGGAGTGAAGCTTTCTTT; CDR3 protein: CASSYSHKKGRSEAFF
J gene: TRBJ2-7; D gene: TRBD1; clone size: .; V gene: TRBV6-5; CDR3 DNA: TGTGCCAGCAGTTACTCTTGGCAGGGGGCCTACGAGCAGTACTTC; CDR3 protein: CASSYSWQGAYEQYF
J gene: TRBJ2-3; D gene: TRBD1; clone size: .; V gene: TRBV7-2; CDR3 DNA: TGTGCCAGCAGCTTCAAACCCGGGACAGTTCCTTCCTATTTT; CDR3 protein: CASSFKPGTVPSYF
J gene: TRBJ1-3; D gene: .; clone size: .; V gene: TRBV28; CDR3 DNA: TGTGCCAGCAGTGCTGACAGAGCCTCTGGAAACACCATATATTTT; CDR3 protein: CASSADRASGNTIYF
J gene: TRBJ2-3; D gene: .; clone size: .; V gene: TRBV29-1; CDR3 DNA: TGCAGCGTTGAACTAGTTACAGATACGCAGTATTTT; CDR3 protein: CSVELVTDTQYF
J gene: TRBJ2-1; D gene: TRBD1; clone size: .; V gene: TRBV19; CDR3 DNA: TGTGCCAGTAGTTCCGGGACAGGGTTACAGTTCTTC; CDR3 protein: CASSSGTGLQFF
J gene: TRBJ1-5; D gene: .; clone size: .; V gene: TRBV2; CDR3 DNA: TGTGCCAGCACTTGGGGAAGCAATCAGCCCCAGCATTTT; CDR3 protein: CASTWGSNQPQHF
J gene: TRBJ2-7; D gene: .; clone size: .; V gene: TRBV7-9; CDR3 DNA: TGTGCCAGCAGCTTTCCCGGACAGACCTACGAGCAGTACTTC; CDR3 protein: CASSFPGQTYEQYF